This entry concerns a single T cell receptor beta chain. Its antigen remains unidentified. This specimen comes from a study of identical twins. A universal primer site was created by template switching, with the cDNA bearing unique molecular identifiers. One entry per CDR3 protein results from TCRdb running MiXCR on the 5' RACE reads. Of roughly 700,000 distinct CDR3 sequences in the sample, 8.5% to 9.5% are singletons; the top ten hold around 0.98%. Germline CDR1 reads SGHRS; CDR2 reads YFSETQ. The CDR3 length is 17 residues. Trimming took off 3 bases at V and 2 bases at J, with 19 bases between the two ends. The study's findings and limits: Cross-sectional statistics, not tracking of the same donors, supported the conclusions.

This same sample was also part of a study on yellow fever vaccine responses in identical twins. That study reports: Reportedly, twins showed a vaccine T cell response that looked partly convergent and partly personalized.

This TCR derives from a young woman in good health. This rearrangement joins TRBV5-1 to TRBJ2-3; D is undetermined. The sequencing sample was made of PBMCs. CDR3 protein: CASSSLTPLNPTDTQYF. CDR3 nucleotide sequence: TGCGCCAGCAGCTCCCTGACACCCCTCAACCCCACAGATACGCAGTATTTT.